This entry lists 11 T cell receptor beta chains sequenced from one sample in a study of cytomegalovirus exposure and HLA in healthy donors. Amplification used 60 Vbeta primers and 13 Jbeta primers. Clones were read by immunoSEQ multiplex PCR, and TCRdb kept only the in-frame ones, dropping some. The repertoire consists of around 140,000 clones, with about three quarters occurring once and the leading ten covering approximately 3.8%. Specimen: PBMCs. All receptors come from a male donor in good health and CMV-seronegative.

This chain connects TRBV11-2 to TRBJ2-2, with TRBD1 as a possible D gene (6 bases). The CDR3 contains 15 residues. The V gene's germline CDR1 is SGHAT and CDR2 FQNNGV. The V and J ends lost 1 base and 5 bases respectively, with 11 bases between them. The CDR3 sequence is CASSLVRTDTGELFF. The DNA of the CDR3 is TGTGCCAGCAGCTTAGTGAGGACAGATACCGGGGAGCTGTTTTTT.

V gene TRBV9 combines with J gene TRBJ2-3, with 10 positions matching TRBD2. The ends lost 4 bases at V and 1 base at J; junction bases unmatched: 9. The CDR3 runs to 17 residues. CDR1 is SGDLS and CDR2 is YYNGEE in the germline V gene. The CDR3 DNA reads TGTGCCAGCAGCCTATACCAAACTAGCGGGGGCACAGATACGCAGTATTTT. It yields the protein CASSLYQTSGGTDTQYF.

This chain uses TRBV28 with TRBJ2-7; TRBD1 might be the D (7 bases). The CDR3 consists of 13 residues. From germline, CDR1 is MDHEN and CDR2 SYDVKM. Trimming shortened V by 6 bases and J by 6 bases, and 15 bases separated the two germline ends. The CDR3 sequence: CASSPYRGLEQYF. DNA for the CDR3: TGTGCCAGCAGCCCGTACAGGGGACTCGAGCAGTACTTC.

The rearrangement links TRBV7-9 to TRBJ2-3; D may be TRBD2 (6 bases). This CDR3 is 16 amino acids long. The germline CDR1 and CDR2 sequences are SEHNR and FQNEAQ (reference sequence). With 0 bases removed from V and 5 bases from J, the gap between germline ends came to 15 bases. This CDR3 reads CASSLATSPRGDTQYF. The CDR3 DNA reads as TGTGCCAGCAGCTTAGCCACTAGCCCGCGGGGAGATACGCAGTATTTT.

This clone has only one observation. This rearrangement joins TRBV7-9 to TRBJ1-5, with D tentatively TRBD1 (6 bases). Germline V CDR1 and CDR2: SEHNR, FQNEAQ (reference sequence). V dropped 1 base and J dropped 2 bases, with 9 bases sitting between them. The length of the CDR3 is 15 residues. CDR3 amino acids: CASSLGGQGNQPQHF. The CDR3 nucleotides read TGTGCCAGCAGCTTAGGGGGGCAGGGCAATCAGCCCCAGCATTTT.

As DNA, the CDR3 is TGTGCCAGCAGCACCTACAGGGCTAACTATGGCTACACCTTC. As protein: CASSTYRANYGYTF. The chain is built from TRBV11-2 and TRBJ1-2, with TRBD1 as a possible D gene (6 bases). V was pared by 5 bases and J by 0 bases, with 10 bases between. Per the germline V gene, CDR1 is SGHAT and CDR2 is FQNNGV. The CDR3 is 14 amino acids.

The genes are TRBV15 and TRBJ2-7; maybe TRBD2 (6 bases). The CDR3 consists of 18 residues. The germline V gene encodes CDR1 LNHNV and CDR2 YYDKDF (reference sequence). V was trimmed by 0 bases and J by 4 bases, leaving 22 bases between them. The CDR3 protein is CATSRDGTSPLREYEQYF. CDR3 DNA sequence: TGTGCCACCAGCAGAGATGGGACTTCCCCCCTCAGGGAGTACGAGCAGTACTTC.

The rearrangement uses TRBV19 and TRBJ1-4, with a weak D call TRBD1 (5 bases). In germline, CDR1 is LNHDA, CDR2 SQIVND (reference sequence). The V and J ends lost 4 bases and 8 bases respectively, with 8 bases between them. The CDR3 is made up of 12 amino acids. CDR3 amino acids: CASSTGREKLFF. In DNA form, the CDR3 reads TGTGCCAGTAGTACAGGGCGGGAAAAACTGTTTTTT.

The rearrangement joins TRBV6-5 to TRBJ1-6; D may be TRBD1 (6 bases). Germline V CDR1 and CDR2: MNHEY, SVGAGI. The V end lost 2 bases, the J end lost 5 bases, and 7 bases lay between the germline ends. The CDR3 runs 14 residues. This CDR3 is CASSYRDNNSPLHF. Written as DNA, the CDR3 is TGTGCCAGCAGTTACAGGGACAATAATTCACCCCTCCACTTT.

This clone was observed a few times. The chain carries TRBV27 and TRBJ1-1; 8 bases fit TRBD1. This CDR3 has 14 amino acids. Germline loops: CDR1 MNHEY, CDR2 SMNVEV (reference sequence). V shed 2 bases and J 7 bases; nucleotides not matched to a gene: 6. CDR3 loop: CASSLAGTGLEAFF. The CDR3 coding sequence is TGTGCCAGCAGTTTAGCCGGGACAGGCCTTGAAGCTTTCTTT.

This chain links TRBV21-1 with TRBJ2-1; the D call in the table, TRBD1, was not verified against the DNA. TRBV21-1 is given as a pseudogene. The CDR3 has 11 residues. The CDR3 nucleotides read TGTGCCAGCAGGAGAACAGGGGAGCAGTTCTTC. It specifies CASRRTGEQFF.